This T cell receptor beta chain originates from a study of a mutant IDH1 vaccine in newly diagnosed glioma. Study conclusions and caveats: Altogether, 85% to 95% of patients exhibited vaccine-induced immune responses. Top-clonotype changes in peripheral T cells seemed unrelated to pseudoprogression.

Produced via immunoSEQ multiplex PCR; TCRdb's table is partial and in-frame only. Here the sample spans approximately 54,000 clones, approximately 80% being singletons. The table lists this clone with a count of one. What it binds is not known. CDR1 is SGDLS, CDR2 YYNGEE, per germline. The CDR3 contains 15 residues. V lost 1 base, J lost 3 bases, and 13 bases lay in between. Time point here: baseline, week 1 (first vaccination visit). Treatment here: pre-vaccination baseline after standard-of-care therapy. V gene TRBV9 combines with J gene TRBJ1-2, with D possibly matching TRBD1 (6 bases). The starting material was PBMCs, obtained from a glioma patient treated with radiotherapy, temozolomide or both. The sequence was collected from a man younger than 35 with glioma. The CDR3 here is CASSVFRGQDYGYTF. CDR3 DNA: TGTGCCAGCAGCGTATTCCGGGGGCAGGACTATGGCTACACCTTC. The whole variable domain, filled in from reference TRBV9 and TRBJ1-2, reads DSGVTQTPKHLITATGQRVTLRCSPRSGDLSVYWYQQSLDQGLQFLIQYYNGEERAKGNILERFSAQQFPDLHSELNLSSLELGDSALYFCASSVFRGQDYGYTFGSGTRLTVV.